This TCR beta chain was captured by sequencing in a study of shared clonotypes between healthy human individuals. As for the study in general: Each donor's CD4 naive and CD4 memory cells filled three plates apiece, CD8 naive two, and CD8 memory one. Study-level findings and limits: Across subsets, estimated richness was generally greater for naive than for memory populations.

Concerning this clone: The antigen remains undetermined.

Donors were healthy HIV-negative adults without recent acute infections or vaccinations. Replicate PCRs run on sorted subsets employed about 220 ng DNA, 25,000 to 35,000 T cell genomes. Sequencing was performed with immunoSEQ multiplex PCR; in TCRdb, only in-frame clones are kept and a portion is missing. Here the sample spans around 88,000 clones, approximately 70% being singletons. The CDR3 is 13 residues long. Per the germline V gene, CDR1 is MNHEY and CDR2 is SVGAGI. V lost 5 bases to trimming and J lost 2 bases, with 8 bases between them. The TCR was taken from a man aged 25 to 45 in good health. Sequenced material: memory CD8+ T cells sorted from blood. Indicated subset: CD45RO+ cells pooled with CCR7-negative TemRA cells. The chain uses TRBV6-5 and TRBJ2-3; D gene unclear. This CDR3 is CASSTTPTDTQYF. DNA of the CDR3: TGTGCCAGCAGTACGACACCCACAGATACGCAGTATTTT.